The T cell receptor beta chain described here comes from a study of follicular helper T cells after annual influenza vaccination. Measured with immunoSEQ multiplex PCR; TCRdb has only the in-frame clones, and not every one. Among several thousand clones listed, roughly four fifths were seen once. As for time point: 2015-2016 season, 7 days after influenza vaccination. This clone appeared a single time. The CDR3 runs 14 residues. Germline V lookup: CDR1 SGHNT, CDR2 YYREEE (reference sequence). V lost 4 bases, J lost 3 bases, and 12 bases lay in between. V is TRBV5-4 and J is TRBJ2-3; D gene ambiguous. This clonotype originated in an adult who received the influenza vaccine. The input for sequencing was CXCR5+ CD38- circulating T follicular helper cells from blood, taken 7 days after influenza vaccination. Documented subset: circulating Tfh, non-naive CD4+CXCR5+PD-1+ (ICOS+CD38+ or ICOS-CD38-). The CDR3 spells CASSSSYATDTQYF. The DNA of the CDR3 is TGTGCCAGCAGCAGTAGCTACGCGACAGATACGCAGTATTTT.